This TCR beta chain was obtained from a study of human T cells and chemical hapten exposure. Study information: Diphenylcyclopropenone doses were given weekly to the scalps of patients across the approximately 24-week study. General observations from the study: More PT1 expanded TCRs went with higher patch test scores.

As to time point: patch test 2, 6 weeks after DPC sensitization. Treatment meaning: therapeutic diphenylcyclopropenone sensitization with weekly scalp DPC. V gave up 6 bases and J gave up 9 bases, with 9 bases separating them. CDR3 length equals 11 residues. Per the germline V gene, CDR1 is MNHNY and CDR2 is SVGAGI (reference sequence). Ten or more counts support this clonotype. Its antigen is still unknown. The study used a library that attached unique molecular identifiers to individual cDNA molecules. As handled by the study authors: There were a median of around 96,000 TCRs per sample, with a range from roughly 23,224 to 750,000. TCRdb reprocessed the RACE reads via MiXCR and lists one record per CDR3 protein. What appears here as the V and J calls and clone size reflects TCRdb's work, not the paper's. This sample has hundreds of thousands of distinct CDR3 sequences, with more than 5% found just once.

The origin of this receptor is a woman between 18 and 29 years old with alopecia areata. Some clones in this sample may be carry-over from other donors' samples. Sequenced material: whole blood, taken in connection with sensitization to the hapten diphenylcyclopropenone (DPC). V usage is TRBV6-6 and J usage is TRBJ1-5; possible D gene TRBD1, 5 bases. The DNA for the CDR3 is TGTGCCAGCAGGGCAAGGGGGCCCCAGCATTTT. Its protein product is CASRARGPQHF.